A selection of T cell receptor beta chains follows, all from one sample in a study of blood T cell repertoires in COVID-19. Assay: immunoSEQ multiplex PCR; the TCRdb copy retains only in-frame clones and omits some. The table has around 94,000 clones, 70% to 90% seen once. The source material was peripheral blood. The origin of the receptors is a man in his forties or fifties with active COVID-19. CDR3s include the opening cysteine and the closing phenylalanine or tryptophan. The order of the fields is V gene, D gene, J gene, clone size, CDR3 protein, CDR3 DNA. The D gene is left open where the match is weak. Only part of the rows carry a size: once, few, many, or a class if the clone is expanded.

>TRBV7-2|TRBD1|TRBJ2-5|.
CASSLEGDREATQYF
TGTGCCAGCAGCTTAGAGGGGGACAGGGAAGCGACCCAGTACTTC
>TRBV29-1|TRBD1|TRBJ1-5|.
CSVSQGAVSNQPQHF
TGCAGCGTTTCACAGGGGGCAGTTAGCAATCAGCCCCAGCATTTT
>TRBV5-1|.|TRBJ2-3|.
CASSLVAGTDTQYF
TGCGCCAGCAGCTTGGTTGCGGGGACAGATACGCAGTATTTT
>TRBV9|TRBD1|TRBJ2-7|.
CASSPDRGDEQYF
TGTGCCAGCAGCCCGGACAGGGGAGACGAGCAGTACTTC
>TRBV5-4|TRBD1|TRBJ2-7|medium-sized
CASSGDSYNEQYF
TGTGCCAGCAGCGGGGACAGCTATAACGAGCAGTACTTC
>TRBV4-3|TRBD1|TRBJ1-4|.
CASSQDRQGNEKLFF
TGCGCCAGCAGCCAAGACCGACAGGGTAATGAAAAACTGTTTTTT
>TRBV21-1|.|TRBJ1-1|.
CASSKAEGNTEAFF
TGTGCCAGCAGCAAAGCCGAGGGGAACACTGAAGCTTTCTTT
>TRBV4-1|TRBD2|TRBJ2-7|.
CASSQMPVGLAVPYEQYF
TGCGCCAGCAGCCAAATGCCGGTGGGACTAGCGGTACCCTACGAGCAGTACTTC
>TRBV12-3/TRBV12-4|.|TRBJ1-5|.
CASRPTGNQPQHF
TGTGCCAGCAGACCCACAGGGAATCAGCCCCAGCATTTT
>TRBV15|TRBD2|TRBJ2-3|.
CATSRDILAGVDTQYF
TGTGCCACCAGCAGAGACATACTAGCGGGGGTGGATACGCAGTATTTT
>TRBV4-1|.|TRBJ1-1|.
CASSQGRVANTEAFF
TGCGCCAGCAGCCAAGGACGGGTCGCGAACACTGAAGCTTTCTTT
>TRBV2|.|TRBJ2-7|few
CASRTGQRRYEQYF
TGTGCCAGCAGGACAGGTCAACGGAGATACGAGCAGTACTTC
>TRBV19|.|TRBJ2-7|.
CASSMTIKGNGYEQYF
TGTGCCAGTAGTATGACAATTAAGGGGAACGGCTACGAGCAGTACTTC
>TRBV3-1/TRBV3-2|.|TRBJ1-5|.
CASSQNFQDTNQPQHF
TGTGCCAGCAGCCAAAATTTTCAGGACACGAATCAGCCCCAGCATTTT
>TRBV14|TRBD1|TRBJ2-7|.
CASSQRQGRYEQYF
TGTGCCAGCAGCCAAAGACAGGGACGCTACGAGCAGTACTTC
>TRBV7-2|TRBD1|TRBJ2-3|.
CASSAGTGKTQYF
TGTGCCAGCAGCGCCGGGACAGGGAAAACGCAGTATTTT
>TRBV5-6|.|TRBJ2-3|.
CASSLGRRSTDTQYF
TGTGCCAGCAGCTTGGGGCGGAGATCCACAGATACGCAGTATTTT
>TRBV6-5|.|TRBJ1-4|.
CASRLTVTNEKLFF
TGTGCCAGCAGATTGACAGTAACTAATGAAAAACTGTTTTTT
>TRBV5-4|TRBD1|TRBJ2-1|.
CASSPDRMNEQFF
TGTGCCAGCAGCCCGGACAGGATGAATGAGCAGTTCTTC
>TRBV3-1/TRBV3-2|TRBD1|TRBJ1-5|.
CASSLTGGNQPQHF
TGTGCCAGCAGCCTTACAGGGGGCAATCAGCCCCAGCATTTT
>TRBV7-6|TRBD2|TRBJ2-1|.
CASSSAGTTLGEQFF
TGTGCCAGCAGCTCAGCCGGGACTACCCTAGGTGAGCAGTTCTTC
>TRBV5-5|.|TRBJ1-5|.
CASSLEGGESQPQHF
TGTGCCAGCAGCTTAGAAGGAGGGGAAAGTCAGCCCCAGCATTTT
>TRBV19|TRBD2|TRBJ2-1|.
CASRLAGIYNEQFF
TGTGCCAGTAGACTAGCGGGAATATACAATGAGCAGTTCTTC
>TRBV7-8|.|TRBJ1-2|.
CASSLEIQVGATSF
TGTGCCAGCAGCTTAGAGATACAGGTGGGGGCTACGTCCTTC
>TRBV3-1/TRBV3-2|TRBD2|TRBJ2-5|.
CASSPSLAGGQETQYF
TGTGCCAGCAGCCCATCATTAGCGGGGGGGCAAGAGACCCAGTACTTC
>TRBV6-5|.|TRBJ2-7|once
CASRISTGPPYEQYF
TGTGCCAGCAGGATTTCTACAGGGCCCCCCTACGAGCAGTACTTC